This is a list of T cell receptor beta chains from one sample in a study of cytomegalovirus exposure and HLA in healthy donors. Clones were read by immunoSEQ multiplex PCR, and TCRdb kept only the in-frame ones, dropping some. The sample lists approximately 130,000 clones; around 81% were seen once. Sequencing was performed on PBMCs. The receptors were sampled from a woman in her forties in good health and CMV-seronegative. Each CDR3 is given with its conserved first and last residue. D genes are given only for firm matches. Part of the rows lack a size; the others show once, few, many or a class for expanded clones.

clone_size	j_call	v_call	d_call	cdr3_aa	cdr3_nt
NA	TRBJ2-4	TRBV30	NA	CAWKQKGGGSGAKNIQYF	TGTGCCTGGAAACAGAAAGGGGGAGGTAGCGGGGCCAAAAACATTCAGTACTTC
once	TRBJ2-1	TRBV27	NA	CASSLWGGAENNEQFF	TGTGCCAGCAGTTTATGGGGGGGCGCCGAAAACAATGAGCAGTTCTTC
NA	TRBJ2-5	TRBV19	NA	CASSIIGAETQYF	TGTGCCAGTAGTATCATAGGGGCAGAGACCCAGTACTTC
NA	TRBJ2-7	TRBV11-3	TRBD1	CASSSGGVGAEQYF	TGTGCCAGCAGCTCAGGGGGTGTCGGAGCCGAGCAGTACTTC
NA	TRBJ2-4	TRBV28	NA	CASSPRAGRAGALAKNIQYF	TGTGCCAGCAGTCCTAGGGCGGGGAGAGCTGGAGCACTAGCCAAAAACATTCAGTACTTC
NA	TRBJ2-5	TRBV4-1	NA	CASSQVVERRETQYF	TGCGCCAGCAGCCAAGTAGTCGAGCGTCGAGAGACCCAGTACTTC
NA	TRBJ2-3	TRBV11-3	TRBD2	CASSRGTSESTDTQYF	TGTGCCAGCAGCCGTGGGACTAGCGAGAGCACAGATACGCAGTATTTT
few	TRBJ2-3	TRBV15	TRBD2	CATRAIAGGPTDTQYF	TGTGCCACCAGAGCTATAGCGGGGGGCCCAACAGATACGCAGTATTTT
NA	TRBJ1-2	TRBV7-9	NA	CASSWEVKGSGYTF	TGTGCCAGCAGTTGGGAGGTAAAGGGTTCTGGCTACACCTTC
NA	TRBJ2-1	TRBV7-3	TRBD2	CASSFASGGGYNEQFF	TGTGCCAGCAGCTTCGCTAGCGGGGGCGGCTACAATGAGCAGTTCTTC
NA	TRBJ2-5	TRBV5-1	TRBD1	CASSPTIRQGQETQYF	TGCGCCAGCAGCCCAACCATAAGACAGGGCCAAGAGACCCAGTACTTC